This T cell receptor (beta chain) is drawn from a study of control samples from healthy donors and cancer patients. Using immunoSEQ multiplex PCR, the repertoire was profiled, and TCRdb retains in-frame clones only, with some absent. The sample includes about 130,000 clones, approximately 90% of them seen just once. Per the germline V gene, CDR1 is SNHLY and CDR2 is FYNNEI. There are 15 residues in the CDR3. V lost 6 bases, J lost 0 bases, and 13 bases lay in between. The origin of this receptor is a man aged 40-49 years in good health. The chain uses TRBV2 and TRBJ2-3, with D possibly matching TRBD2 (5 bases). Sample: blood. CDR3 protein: CASRGSGLSTDTQYF. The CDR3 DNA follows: TGTGCCAGCAGGGGCTCGGGGTTGAGCACAGATACGCAGTATTTT.